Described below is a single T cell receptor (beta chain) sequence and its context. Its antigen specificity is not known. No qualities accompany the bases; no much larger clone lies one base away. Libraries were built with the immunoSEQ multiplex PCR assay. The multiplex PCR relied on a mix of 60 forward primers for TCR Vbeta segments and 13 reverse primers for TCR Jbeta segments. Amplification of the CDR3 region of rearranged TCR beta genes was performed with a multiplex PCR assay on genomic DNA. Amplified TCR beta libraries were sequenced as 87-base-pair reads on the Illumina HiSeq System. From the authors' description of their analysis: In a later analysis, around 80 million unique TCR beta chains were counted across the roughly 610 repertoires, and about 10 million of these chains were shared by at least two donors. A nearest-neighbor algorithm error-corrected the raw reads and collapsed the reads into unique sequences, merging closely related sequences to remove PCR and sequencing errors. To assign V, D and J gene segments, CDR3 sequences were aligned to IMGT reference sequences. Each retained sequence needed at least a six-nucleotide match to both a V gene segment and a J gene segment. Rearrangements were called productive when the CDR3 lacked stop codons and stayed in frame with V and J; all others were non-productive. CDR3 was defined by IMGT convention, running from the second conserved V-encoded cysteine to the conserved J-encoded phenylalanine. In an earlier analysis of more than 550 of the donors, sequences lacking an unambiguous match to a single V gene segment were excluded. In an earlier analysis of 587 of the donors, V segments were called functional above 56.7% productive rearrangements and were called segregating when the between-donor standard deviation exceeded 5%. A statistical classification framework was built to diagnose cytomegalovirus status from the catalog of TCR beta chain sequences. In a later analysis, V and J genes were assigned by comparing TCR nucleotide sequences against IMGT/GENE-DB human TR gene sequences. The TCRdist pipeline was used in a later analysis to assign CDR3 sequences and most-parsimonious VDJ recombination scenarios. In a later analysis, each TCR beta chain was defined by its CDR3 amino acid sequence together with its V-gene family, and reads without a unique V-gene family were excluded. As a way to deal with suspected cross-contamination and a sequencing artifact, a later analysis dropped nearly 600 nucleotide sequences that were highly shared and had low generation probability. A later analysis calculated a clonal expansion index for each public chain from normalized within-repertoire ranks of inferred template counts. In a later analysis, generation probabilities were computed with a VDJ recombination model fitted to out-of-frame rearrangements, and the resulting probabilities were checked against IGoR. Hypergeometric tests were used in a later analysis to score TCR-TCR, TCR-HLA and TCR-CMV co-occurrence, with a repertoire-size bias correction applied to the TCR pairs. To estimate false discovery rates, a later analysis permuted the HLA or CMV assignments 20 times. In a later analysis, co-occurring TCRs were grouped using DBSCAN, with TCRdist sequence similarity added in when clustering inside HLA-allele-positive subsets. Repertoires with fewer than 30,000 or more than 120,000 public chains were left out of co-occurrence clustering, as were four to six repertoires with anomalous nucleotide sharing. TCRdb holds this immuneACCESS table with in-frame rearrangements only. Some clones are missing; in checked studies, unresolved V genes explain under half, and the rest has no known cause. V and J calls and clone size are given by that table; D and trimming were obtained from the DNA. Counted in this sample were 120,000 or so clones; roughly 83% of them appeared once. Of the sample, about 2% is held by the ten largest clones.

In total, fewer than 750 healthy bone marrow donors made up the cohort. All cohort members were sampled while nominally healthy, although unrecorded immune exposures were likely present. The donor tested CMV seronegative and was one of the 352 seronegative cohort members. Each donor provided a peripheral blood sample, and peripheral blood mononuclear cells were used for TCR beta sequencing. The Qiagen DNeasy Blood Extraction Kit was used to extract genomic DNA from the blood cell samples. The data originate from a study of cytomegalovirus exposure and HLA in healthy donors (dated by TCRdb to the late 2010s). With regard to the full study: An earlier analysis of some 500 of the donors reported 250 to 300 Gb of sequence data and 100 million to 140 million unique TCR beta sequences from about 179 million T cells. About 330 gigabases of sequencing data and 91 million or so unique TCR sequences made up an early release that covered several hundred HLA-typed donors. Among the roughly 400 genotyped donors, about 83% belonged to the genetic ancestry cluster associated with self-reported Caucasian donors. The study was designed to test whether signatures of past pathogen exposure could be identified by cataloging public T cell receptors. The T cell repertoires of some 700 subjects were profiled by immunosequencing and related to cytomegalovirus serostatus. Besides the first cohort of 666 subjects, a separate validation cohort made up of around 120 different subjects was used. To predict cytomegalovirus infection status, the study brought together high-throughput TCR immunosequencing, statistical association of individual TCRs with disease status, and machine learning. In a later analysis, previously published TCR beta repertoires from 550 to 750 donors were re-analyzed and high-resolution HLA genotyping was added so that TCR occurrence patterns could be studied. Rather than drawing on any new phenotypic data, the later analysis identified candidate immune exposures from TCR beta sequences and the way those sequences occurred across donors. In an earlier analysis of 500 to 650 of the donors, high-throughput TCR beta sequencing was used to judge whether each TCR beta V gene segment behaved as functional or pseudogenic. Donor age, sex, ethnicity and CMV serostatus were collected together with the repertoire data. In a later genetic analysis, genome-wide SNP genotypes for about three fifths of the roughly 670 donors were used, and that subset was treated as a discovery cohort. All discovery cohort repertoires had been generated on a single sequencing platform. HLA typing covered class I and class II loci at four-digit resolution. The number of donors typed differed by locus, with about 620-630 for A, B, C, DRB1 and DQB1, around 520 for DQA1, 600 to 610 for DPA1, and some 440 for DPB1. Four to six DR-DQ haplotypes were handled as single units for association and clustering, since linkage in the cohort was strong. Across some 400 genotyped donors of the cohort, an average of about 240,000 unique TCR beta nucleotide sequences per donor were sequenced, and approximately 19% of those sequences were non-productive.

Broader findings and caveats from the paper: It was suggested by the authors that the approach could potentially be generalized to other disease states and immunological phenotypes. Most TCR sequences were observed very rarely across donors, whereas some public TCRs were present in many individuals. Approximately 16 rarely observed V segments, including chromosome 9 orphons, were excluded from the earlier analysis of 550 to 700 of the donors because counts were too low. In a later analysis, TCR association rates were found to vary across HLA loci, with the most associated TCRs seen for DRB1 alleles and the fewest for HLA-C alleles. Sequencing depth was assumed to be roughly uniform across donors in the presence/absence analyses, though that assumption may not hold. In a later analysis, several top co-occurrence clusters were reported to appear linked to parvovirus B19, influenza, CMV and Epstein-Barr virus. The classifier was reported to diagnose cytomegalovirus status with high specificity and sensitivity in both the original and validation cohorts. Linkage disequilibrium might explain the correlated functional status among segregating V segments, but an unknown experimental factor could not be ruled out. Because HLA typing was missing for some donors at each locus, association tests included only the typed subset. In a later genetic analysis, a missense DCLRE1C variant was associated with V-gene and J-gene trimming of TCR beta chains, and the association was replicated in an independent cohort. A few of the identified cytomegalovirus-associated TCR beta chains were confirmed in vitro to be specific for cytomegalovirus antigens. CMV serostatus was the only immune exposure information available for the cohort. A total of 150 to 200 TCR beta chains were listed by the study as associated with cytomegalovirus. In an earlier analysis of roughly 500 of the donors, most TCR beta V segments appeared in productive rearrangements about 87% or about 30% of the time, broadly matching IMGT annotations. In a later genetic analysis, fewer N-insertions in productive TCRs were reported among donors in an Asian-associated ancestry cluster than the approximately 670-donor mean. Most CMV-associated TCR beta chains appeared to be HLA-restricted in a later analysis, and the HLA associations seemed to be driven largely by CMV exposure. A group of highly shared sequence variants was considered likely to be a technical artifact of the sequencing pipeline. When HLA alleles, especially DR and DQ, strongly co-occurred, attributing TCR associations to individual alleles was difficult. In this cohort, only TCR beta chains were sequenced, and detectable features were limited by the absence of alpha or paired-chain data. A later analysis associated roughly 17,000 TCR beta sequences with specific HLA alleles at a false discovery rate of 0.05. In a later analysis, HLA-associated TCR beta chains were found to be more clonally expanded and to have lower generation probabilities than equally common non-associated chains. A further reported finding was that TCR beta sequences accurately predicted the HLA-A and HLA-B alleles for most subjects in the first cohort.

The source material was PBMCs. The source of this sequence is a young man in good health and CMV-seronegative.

The CDR3 region reads CASSLGLFATNEKLFF. The DNA sequence is TGCGCCAGCAGCTTGGGGCTTTTCGCAACTAATGAAAAACTGTTTTTT. The V and J genes are TRBV5-1 and TRBJ1-4; the D segment cannot be called with confidence. CDR1 is given as SGHRS and CDR2 as YFSETQ, both from the germline V gene. From the cysteine up to the phenylalanine, the CDR3 has a length of 16 residues. The read is trimmed to its CDR3 DNA, 48 bases read in frame from base 1. The trim is 0 bases for V and 0 bases for J, with a gap of 9 bases between the germline ends. The full variable domain, completed from the reference TRBV5-1 and TRBJ1-4 proteins outside the CDR3, reads KAGVTQTPRYLIKTRGQQVTLSCSPISGHRSVSWYQQTPGQGLQFLFEYFSETQRNKGNFPGRFSGRQFSNSRSEMNVSTLELGDSALYLCASSLGLFATNEKLFFGSGTQLSVL.